The 8 T cell receptor beta chains reported below all come from one sample, sequenced in a study of lymphopenia after photon versus proton radiotherapy. Libraries were prepared by immunoSEQ multiplex PCR; TCRdb keeps only in-frame clonotypes and omits some of them. The sample has about 60,000 clones; about 81% are singletons. Sequenced material: peripheral blood, taken from a patient treated with proton-based radiotherapy. The receptor source for this set is a man aged 60 to 69 with pancreatic cancer.

The chain employs TRBV19 and TRBJ2-1; tentative D call: TRBD2 (5 bases). The V gene's germline CDR1 is LNHDA and CDR2 SQIVND (reference sequence). The germline V and J ends were trimmed by 5 bases and 12 bases, with 11 bases remaining between them. The CDR3 totals 11 residues. DNA for the CDR3: TGTGCCAGTAGTTCCGGACGGGGGCAGTTCTTC. This codes for CASSSGRGQFF.

The chain employs TRBV28 and TRBJ1-2; no definite D call. Germline CDR1 is MDHEN and CDR2 is SYDVKM. Trimming left V 6 bases short and J 4 bases short, with 15 bases between. This CDR3 is built from 14 residues. In nucleotides, the CDR3 is TGTGCCAGCAGGCCCGGGCAAACCTTCTATGGCTACACCTTC. It is translated as CASRPGQTFYGYTF.

Turning to this clone: Other nucleotide sequences in the sample specify the same CDR3. The CDR3 bases are TGTGCCTGGAGTGTACTAAGGACAGGGGGTTATGGCTACACCTTC. Amino acids: CAWSVLRTGGYGYTF. The V gene is TRBV30, the J gene TRBJ1-2; 10 positions agree with TRBD1. CDR3 length: 15 residues. Germline V gene sequence: CDR1 GTSNPN, CDR2 SVGIG (reference sequence). V lost 0 bases and J lost 5; bases outside the gene matches: 6.

The rearrangement uses TRBV4-2 and TRBJ2-1, with 7 bases identical to TRBD1. The CDR3 is 17 amino acids. The germline gives CDR1 LGHNA, CDR2 YNFKEQ. V gave up 0 bases and J gave up 0 bases; unmatched junction bases: 5. CDR3 sequence: CASSQDPRGYSYNEQFF. The CDR3, as DNA: TGTGCCAGCAGCCAAGACCCCAGGGGGTACTCCTACAATGAGCAGTTCTTC.

The chain recombines TRBV5-1 with TRBJ2-6; a possible D gene is TRBD1 (5 bases). Germline lookup yields CDR1 SGHRS and CDR2 YFSETQ. There are 16 residues in the CDR3. Trimming shortened V by 1 base and J by 2 bases, and 10 bases separated the two germline ends. CDR3 nucleotide sequence: TGCGCCAGCAGCTTGATACCAGGGCCTGGGGCCAACGTCCTGACTTTC. Its protein is CASSLIPGPGANVLTF.

V and J are TRBV11-3 and TRBJ2-7, with D hard to call. CDR1 is SGHNT and CDR2 is YENEEA in the germline V gene. Trimming left V 1 base short and J 3 bases short, with 7 bases between. CDR3 length: 13 amino acids. The CDR3 region is CASSLGGSYEQYF. The CDR3 DNA reads as TGTGCCAGCAGCTTAGGGGGAAGCTACGAGCAGTACTTC.

V gene TRBV19 combines with J gene TRBJ2-1; D gene unclear. Trimming shortened V by 0 bases and J by 6 bases, and 6 bases separated the two germline ends. The CDR3 spans 13 residues. CDR1 and CDR2 (germline): LNHDA, SQIVND (reference sequence). The DNA for the CDR3 is TGTGCCAGTAGTATAGAATCGGCCAATGAGCAGTTCTTC. Encoded protein: CASSIESANEQFF.

V usage is TRBV28 and J usage is TRBJ2-2, with a possible D match to TRBD2 (7 bases). Trimming removed 6 bases from V and 6 bases from J, with 11 bases in between. CDR1 is MDHEN and CDR2 is SYDVKM in the germline V gene. The CDR3 has 13 residues. The CDR3 loop reads CASRKGGPGELFF. The DNA of the CDR3 is TGTGCCAGCAGGAAGGGGGGGCCCGGGGAGCTGTTTTTT.